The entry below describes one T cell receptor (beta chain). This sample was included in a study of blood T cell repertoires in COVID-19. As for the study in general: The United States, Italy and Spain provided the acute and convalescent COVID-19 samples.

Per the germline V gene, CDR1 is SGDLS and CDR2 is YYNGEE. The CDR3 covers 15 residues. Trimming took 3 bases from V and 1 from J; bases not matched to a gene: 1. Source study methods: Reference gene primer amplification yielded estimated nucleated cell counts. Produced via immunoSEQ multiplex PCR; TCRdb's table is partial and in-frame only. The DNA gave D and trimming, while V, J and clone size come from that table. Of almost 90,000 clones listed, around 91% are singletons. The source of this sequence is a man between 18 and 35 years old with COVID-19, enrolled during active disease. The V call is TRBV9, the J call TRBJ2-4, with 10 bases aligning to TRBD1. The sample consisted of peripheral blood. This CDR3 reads CASSAGQGAKNIQYF. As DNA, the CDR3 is TGTGCCAGCAGCGCGGGACAGGGGGCCAAAAACATTCAGTACTTC.